This entry describes one TCR beta chain. This sample was taken from a study of blood T cells in healthy people across ages. Germline V gene sequence: CDR1 ENHRY, CDR2 SYGVKD. The CDR3 is 14 amino acids. Between the trimmed V and J ends, which lost 3 bases and 4 bases, there was a span of 10 bases. Primed by a sample-barcoded 5' primer and a J-beta primer mix, a second PCR proceeded for about 6 to 11 cycles. Tagging of each cDNA molecule was performed by a template-switch adaptor with 12 random nucleotides. TCRdb re-called the 5' RACE reads with MiXCR, one entry per CDR3 protein. This sample carries approximately 820,000 distinct CDR3 sequences, more than 40% of them seen once, and the ten largest clones take about 21%.

The specimen sequenced was blood. This clonotype was obtained from a man aged 55 to 70 in good health. This sequence joins TRBV10-3 and TRBJ2-1; unclear D gene. DNA of the CDR3: TGTGCCATCAGTGAAGGACGAGGATACAATGAGCAGTTCTTC. It codes for CAISEGRGYNEQFF.